This is a list of T cell receptor beta chains from one sample in a study of blood T cell repertoires in COVID-19. The method was immunoSEQ multiplex PCR; TCRdb's version includes in-frame clones alone and lacks a portion of them. The data show fewer than 200,000 clones, approximately 79% seen once. Sequenced input: peripheral blood. The receptors were sampled from an elderly woman with acute or convalescent COVID-19. The conserved cysteine and the conserved F or W are not part of the CDR3 here.

CDR3: ASSADDRFGDTQY
V: TRBV7-6

CDR3: ASSYSRMLGDTQY
V: TRBV6-2/TRBV6-3

CDR3: ASSILAGGGGQY
V: TRBV7-8

CDR3: ASSQAGAGQY
V: TRBV3-1/TRBV3-2

CDR3: ASSQERGTDRGLAF
V: TRBV4-2

CDR3: ASSSADYSYNEQF
V: TRBV10-2

CDR3: ASSPSLTSGSYEQY
V: TRBV19

CDR3: ASSLRLAEYNEQF
V: TRBV11-3

CDR3: ASSLADRGYEQY
V: TRBV5-8

CDR3: AISEWGGAAGELF
V: TRBV10-3

CDR3: AWSPGGDRGRVGSTDTQY
V: TRBV30

CDR3: ASSPTGTGGNQPQH
V: TRBV18

CDR3: ASSWQGTQSTSVDSYEQY
V: TRBV5-8

CDR3: ASSPPGRSYNEQF
V: TRBV18

CDR3: ASRPLAGPSYNEQF
V: TRBV10-2

CDR3: ASSLGRGRSYNEQF
V: TRBV11-3